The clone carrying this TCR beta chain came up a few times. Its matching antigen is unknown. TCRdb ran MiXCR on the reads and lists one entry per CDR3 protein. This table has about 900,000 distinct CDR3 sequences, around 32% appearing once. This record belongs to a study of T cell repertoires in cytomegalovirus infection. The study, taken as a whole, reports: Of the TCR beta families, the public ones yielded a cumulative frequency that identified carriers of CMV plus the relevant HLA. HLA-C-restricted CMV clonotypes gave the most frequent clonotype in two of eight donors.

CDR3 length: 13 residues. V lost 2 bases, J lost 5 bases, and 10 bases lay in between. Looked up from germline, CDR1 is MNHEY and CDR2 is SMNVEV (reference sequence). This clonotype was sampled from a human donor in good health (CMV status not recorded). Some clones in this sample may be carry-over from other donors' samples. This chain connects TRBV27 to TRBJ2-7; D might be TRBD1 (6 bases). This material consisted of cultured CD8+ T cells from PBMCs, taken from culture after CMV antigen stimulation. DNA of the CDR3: TGTGCCAGCAGTTTAAACAGGGCCGACGAGCAGTACTTC. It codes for CASSLNRADEQYF.